This passage covers 6 T cell receptor beta chains from one sample sequenced in a study of T cell responses to AZD1222 COVID-19 vaccine. Here immunoSEQ multiplex PCR was the method, and the copy in TCRdb shows in-frame clones only, minus some. The sample consists of about 82,000 clones, around 90% of them appearing once. The starting material was peripheral blood, obtained on day 0 of AZD1222 vaccination. These receptors were obtained from an adult in good health.

The chain joins TRBV5-4 to TRBJ1-4, with TRBD1 matching 8 bases. The CDR3 is 14 amino acids. Germline CDR1 SGHNT, CDR2 YYREEE (reference sequence). Unmatched junction bases numbered 3, after V lost 2 bases and J lost 6 bases. The DNA of the CDR3 is TGTGCCAGCAGCTTAACAGGGGGACATGAAAAACTGTTTTTT. Residues: CASSLTGGHEKLFF.

The chain employs TRBV5-6 and TRBJ1-1; D may be TRBD1 (5 bases). V was pared by 6 bases and J by 0 bases, with 12 bases between. Germline values: CDR1 SGHDT, CDR2 YYEEEE. The CDR3 extends over 14 amino acids. CDR3 bases: TGTGCCAGCACAGTGGTAGGGGTGAACACTGAAGCTTTCTTT. It translates to CASTVVGVNTEAFF.

The V gene is TRBV5-6, the J gene TRBJ2-3; TRBD2 aligns across 10 bases. Germline assignment: CDR1 SGHDT and CDR2 YYEEEE. J lost 2 bases, V lost 0 bases, and 6 bases had no gene match. This CDR3 is built from 17 residues. CDR3 sequence reads: CASSLGVAGGTTDTQYF. CDR3 nucleotides: TGTGCCAGCAGCTTGGGGGTAGCGGGAGGTACCACAGATACGCAGTATTTT. The whole variable domain, filled in from reference TRBV5-6 and TRBJ2-3, reads DAGVTQSPTHLIKTRGQQVTLRCSPKSGHDTVSWYQQALGQGPQFIFQYYEEEERQRGNFPDRFSGHQFPNYSSELNVNALLLGDSALYLCASSLGVAGGTTDTQYFGPGTRLTVL.

The gene calls are TRBV30 and TRBJ1-2, with D unclear. V lost 7 bases and J lost 5, with 8 bases in between. The CDR3 is 10 residues long. The germline V gene has CDR1 GTSNPN and CDR2 SVGIG (reference sequence). CDR3 region: CASQLYGYTF. CDR3 in DNA: TGTGCCTCCCAGCTATATGGCTACACCTTC.

This rearrangement joins TRBV27 to TRBJ1-5; TRBD1 agrees at 7 bases. The V gene's germline CDR1 is MNHEY and CDR2 SMNVEV (reference sequence). With V trimmed by 5 bases and J by 0 bases, 4 bases remained unmatched. The CDR3 has 15 residues. CDR3 region: CASSAGQYSNQPQHF. In nucleotides, the CDR3 is TGTGCCAGCAGTGCGGGACAGTATAGCAATCAGCCCCAGCATTTT.

This chain links TRBV12-3 or TRBV12-4 with TRBJ1-1; unclear D gene. V dropped 6 bases and J dropped 8 bases, with 7 bases sitting between them. There are 10 residues in the CDR3. The CDR3 here is CASSRREAFF. CDR3 coding DNA: TGTGCCAGCAGCAGGAGGGAAGCTTTCTTT.